The 27 T cell receptor beta chains below all came from one sample that was sequenced in a study of cytomegalovirus exposure and HLA in healthy donors. The primer mix had 60 Vbeta and 13 Jbeta primers. This table comes from immunoSEQ multiplex PCR, and its TCRdb copy is limited to in-frame clones, with some not included. The data show approximately 130,000 clones, 81% seen once. What was sequenced was PBMCs. These receptors originate from a man aged 18 to 30 in good health and CMV-seronegative.

The chain joins TRBV6-6 to TRBJ2-1, with TRBD2 matching over 9 bases. The CDR3 is made up of 12 amino acids. V lost 4 bases and J lost 14; bases outside the gene matches: 6. Germline V gives CDR1 MNHNY, CDR2 SVGAGI (reference sequence). The CDR3 DNA follows: TGTGCCAGCAGTTCCTTAGGACTAGCGAAGTTCTTC. This encodes CASSSLGLAKFF.

This chain uses TRBV5-1 with TRBJ2-1; no definite D call. Germline V gene data show CDR1 as SGHRS and CDR2 as YFSETQ. The CDR3 is 12 amino acids. V dropped 2 bases and J dropped 3 bases, with 3 bases sitting between them. Written as DNA, the CDR3 is TGCGCCAGCAGCTTCTTCTACAATGAGCAGTTCTTC. It yields the protein CASSFFYNEQFF.

V and J are TRBV6-5 and TRBJ2-6; TRBD1 aligns across 10 bases. The length of the CDR3 is 15 residues. Germline V lookup: CDR1 MNHEY, CDR2 SVGAGI. V shed 7 bases, J shed 10 bases, and the junction held 10 bases outside the gene matches. The CDR3: CASTPDRGPTNVLTF. DNA for the CDR3: TGTGCCAGCACCCCCGACAGGGGGCCAACGAACGTCCTGACTTTC.

The chain employs TRBV6-4 and TRBJ1-5; D gene ambiguous. There are 15 residues in the CDR3. Trimming pared 0 bases from V and 0 bases from J, leaving 6 bases between. Germline CDR1 is MRHNA and CDR2 is SNTAGT. CDR3 amino acids: CASSDSAGSNQPQHF. In nucleotides, the CDR3 is TGTGCCAGCAGTGACTCGGCGGGTAGCAATCAGCCCCAGCATTTT.

This clone was picked up a small number of times. V usage is TRBV6-1 and J usage is TRBJ1-2, with TRBD1 identical over 7 bases. J was trimmed by 3 bases and V by 7 bases; bases with no gene match: 8. CDR1 is MNHNS and CDR2 is SASEGT in the germline V gene. This CDR3 region has 14 residues. The CDR3 bases are TGTGCCAGCAAAAGGGACAGTACCCACTATGGCTACACCTTC. This translates into CASKRDSTHYGYTF.

The sample holds one count of this clone. V and J are TRBV12-5 and TRBJ1-1; D ambiguous. V was cut by 2 bases and J by 1 base, with 17 bases left in between. CDR1 and CDR2 from the germline V gene are LGHNT and FRNRAP. The CDR3 consists of 17 residues. CDR3 in amino acids: CASGLIVPGRRNTEAFF. The CDR3 DNA follows: TGTGCTAGTGGTTTGATAGTACCCGGGAGAAGGAACACTGAAGCTTTCTTT.

The V and J genes are TRBV9 and TRBJ1-2, with D unclear. The V end lost 0 bases, the J end lost 1 base, and 4 bases lay between the germline ends. Per germline, CDR1 SGDLS and CDR2 YYNGEE. This CDR3 has 13 residues. CDR3 amino acids: CASSVGSNYGYTF. CDR3 nucleotide sequence: TGTGCCAGCAGCGTAGGGAGTAACTATGGCTACACCTTC.

This clone appeared once. V is TRBV5-1 and J is TRBJ1-1; maybe TRBD1 (5 bases). V gave up 0 bases and J gave up 7 bases, with 13 bases separating them. CDR1 is SGHRS, CDR2 YFSETQ, per germline. The CDR3 extends over 14 amino acids. In nucleotides, the CDR3 is TGCGCCAGCAGCTTGGTGGCAGGGTTGGGTGAAGCTTTCTTT. It encodes CASSLVAGLGEAFF.

As DNA, the CDR3 is TGTGCCAGCAGCTCACCCACTGGCGGGGGTGCTGAGGAGCAGTACTTC. Amino acid sequence: CASSSPTGGGAEEQYF. The chain recombines TRBV5-4 with TRBJ2-7; 7 bases match TRBD2. J gave up 7 bases and V 3 bases, and 16 bases lay outside the gene matches. The CDR3 runs 16 residues. The germline gives CDR1 SGHNT, CDR2 YYREEE (reference sequence).

The J gene is TRBJ2-1, the V gene TRBV4-3, with D unresolved. CDR3 length: 16 amino acids. Trimming took 1 base from V and 5 from J, leaving 15 bases between them. The germline gives CDR1 LGHNA, CDR2 YSLEER. CDR3 sequence: CASSQAKRLIHNEQFF. CDR3 in DNA: TGCGCCAGCAGCCAAGCTAAGCGCCTGATCCACAATGAGCAGTTCTTC.

The gene calls are TRBV5-1 and TRBJ2-1; tentatively, D is TRBD2 (7 bases). CDR3 length: 17 amino acids. Trimming stripped 6 bases from V and 0 bases from J, with 19 bases between. Germline CDR1 reads SGHRS; CDR2 reads YFSETQ. The CDR3 loop is CASTLGGAPSSYNEQFF. As DNA, the CDR3 is TGCGCCAGCACCCTGGGGGGGGCGCCGAGCTCCTACAATGAGCAGTTCTTC.

The chain is built from TRBV7-6 and TRBJ1-2; 12 bases line up with TRBD1. The trim removed 2 bases at V and 8 bases at J, leaving 12 bases unmatched. The CDR3 totals 17 residues. From germline, CDR1 is SGHVS and CDR2 FNYEAQ. The CDR3 DNA is TGTGCCAGCAGCTTACGGGGCGGGACAGGGGGCGCGAGCGGCTACACCTTC. As protein: CASSLRGGTGGASGYTF.

This clone has just a few counts. The chain couples TRBV4-2 to TRBJ2-5, with TRBD1 matching 7 bases. This CDR3 has 15 amino acids. The V gene's germline CDR1 is LGHNA and CDR2 YNFKEQ. With 1 base clipped from V and 4 bases from J, the junction kept 6 bases outside the gene matches. CDR3 sequence (DNA): TGTGCCAGCAGCCAAGCTGGGGACAGTGGAGAGACCCAGTACTTC. Amino acid sequence: CASSQAGDSGETQYF.

The chain recombines TRBV4-2 with TRBJ2-3; no definite D call. Germline CDR1 LGHNA, CDR2 YNFKEQ. This CDR3 region has 13 residues. Trimming removed 4 bases at V and 3 bases at J, with 8 bases between. Written as DNA, the CDR3 is TGTGCCAGCAGCCCCTCCCCTACAGATACGCAGTATTTT. Protein sequence: CASSPSPTDTQYF.

CDR3 nucleotides: TGTGCCAGCAGCTTCGGGACAGGGGAGGAATACAATGAGCAGTTCTTC. It specifies CASSFGTGEEYNEQFF. The chain joins TRBV7-2 to TRBJ2-1, with 10 bases fitting TRBD1. Germline CDR1 is SGHTA and CDR2 is FQGNSA. Trimming removed 3 bases from V and 4 bases from J; junction bases left unmatched: 6. CDR3 size: 16 residues.

Turning to this clone: A read error may account for a junction end that differs from germline. This chain uses TRBV7-9 with TRBJ2-5; tentatively, D is TRBD1 (6 bases). The CDR3 spans 15 residues. Germline V lookup: CDR1 SEHNR, CDR2 FQNEAQ (reference sequence). The CDR3 is CSSSLVGTLQETQYF. DNA of the CDR3: TGTTCCAGCAGCTTAGTCGGGACACTCCAAGAGACCCAGTACTTC.

The CDR3 loop is CATLGGTNYGYTF. CDR3 DNA: TGTGCCACCCTTGGGGGCACTAACTATGGCTACACCTTC. The V and J genes are TRBV19 and TRBJ1-2; perhaps TRBD1 as D (6 bases). This CDR3 has 13 amino acids. Germline V gene sequence: CDR1 LNHDA, CDR2 SQIVND (reference sequence). V was trimmed by 10 bases and J by 0 bases, leaving 12 bases between them.

J is TRBJ1-4 and V is TRBV19, with TRBD1 matching 8 bases. V trimming: 6 bases; J trimming: 5 bases; junction bases outside the gene matches: 5. CDR3 size: 14 residues. The germline V gene has CDR1 LNHDA and CDR2 SQIVND (reference sequence). The CDR3 DNA is TGTGCCAGTAGATACAGGACAGGGAATGAAAAACTGTTTTTT. This translates into CASRYRTGNEKLFF.

The CDR3 reads CASSLLGTGEGYTF. In DNA, the CDR3 is TGTGCCAGCAGCCTATTGGGGACAGGGGAAGGCTACACCTTC. V gene TRBV7-9 combines with J gene TRBJ1-2; 10 bases map to TRBD1. V was clipped by 5 bases and J by 8 bases; unmatched bases: 8. Germline CDR1 reads SEHNR; CDR2 reads FQNEAQ (reference sequence). This CDR3 has 14 residues.

This clone was seen more than once but under ten times. The gene calls are TRBV19 and TRBJ1-2, with D maybe TRBD1 (5 bases). Germline V gene data show CDR1 as LNHDA and CDR2 as SQIVND (reference sequence). Between the trimmed V and J ends, which lost 5 bases and 4 bases, there was a span of 17 bases. The CDR3 covers 15 residues. Here the CDR3 DNA reads TGTGCCAGTAGTGCACAGGTCGGAGGGGTCTATGGCTACACCTTC. Translating gives CASSAQVGGVYGYTF.

A single count supports this clone. J is TRBJ2-1 and V is TRBV9; 7 bases fit TRBD1. Trimming at V came to 2 bases and at J to 5 bases, leaving 7 bases not matched to a gene. This CDR3 region has 15 residues. Looked up from germline, CDR1 is SGDLS and CDR2 is YYNGEE. The CDR3 DNA follows: TGTGCCAGCAGCGTTAAGGGGGCGAGGGACAATGAGCAGTTCTTC. This translates into CASSVKGARDNEQFF.

DNA for the CDR3: TGTGCCAGCAGCTTATTCTGGGGGACAGGGAAATCGTTGAACACTGAAGCTTTCTTT. As protein: CASSLFWGTGKSLNTEAFF. V and J are TRBV11-2 and TRBJ1-1, with TRBD1 matching over 9 bases. The CDR3 runs to 19 residues. CDR1 and CDR2 (germline): SGHAT, FQNNGV. J gave up 0 bases and V 2 bases, and 13 bases lay outside the gene matches.

J is TRBJ2-7 and V is TRBV27, with D perhaps matching TRBD2 (5 bases). Germline CDR1 is MNHEY and CDR2 is SMNVEV (reference sequence). The CDR3 runs to 14 residues. V was clipped by 6 bases and J by 0 bases, with 12 bases between them. CDR3 sequence (DNA): TGTGCCAGCAGCCGGACTCGAACCTCCTACGAGCAGTACTTC. This sequence encodes CASSRTRTSYEQYF.

The rearrangement uses TRBV13 and TRBJ2-4; a possible D gene is TRBD1 (6 bases). CDR1 and CDR2 (germline): PRHDT, FYEKMQ (reference sequence). The CDR3 length is 15 residues. V gave up 4 bases and J gave up 1 base, with 11 bases separating them. The CDR3: CASSSTGYAKNIQYF. The CDR3 DNA is TGTGCCAGCAGCTCCACAGGGTATGCCAAAAACATTCAGTACTTC.

This clone occurred once. The CDR3 loop is CASSRGGKNTGELFF. Here the CDR3 DNA reads TGTGCCAGCAGTCGGGGAGGGAAGAACACCGGGGAGCTGTTTTTT. The chain has TRBV5-6 and TRBJ2-2; 7 positions match TRBD2. This CDR3 comprises 15 residues. Looked up from germline, CDR1 is SGHDT and CDR2 is YYEEEE. Trimming took 5 bases from V and 1 from J; bases not matched to a gene: 5.

The chain joins TRBV7-5 to TRBJ2-5; TRBD2 reflects the table's D call only, with no check against the DNA. TRBV7-5 is deemed a pseudogene. This CDR3 is built from 16 residues. CDR3 loop: CARSLAGVQYQETQYF. CDR3 nucleotide sequence: TGTGCCAGAAGCTTAGCCGGGGTGCAGTACCAAGAGACCCAGTACTTC.

The chain uses TRBV10-3 and TRBJ1-1; maybe TRBD1 (6 bases). The CDR3 is made up of 11 amino acids. The V end lost 3 bases, the J end lost 7 bases, and 6 bases lay between the germline ends. Germline loops: CDR1 ENHRY, CDR2 SYGVKD. CDR3 protein: CAISDRGEAFF. DNA of the CDR3: TGTGCCATCAGTGACAGGGGTGAAGCTTTCTTT.